This T cell receptor beta chain was sequenced in a study of early T cells in non-severe SARS-CoV-2 infection. Across the study: The authors sequenced bulk RNA from unsorted whole blood, leaving chains unpaired.

Separate cDNA molecules each had unique molecular identifiers attached to them. TCRdb fed the 5' RACE reads into MiXCR, producing one record per CDR3 protein. Found here are around 50,000 distinct CDR3 sequences, roughly 7.7% of them singletons; the top ten hold roughly 6.2%. From germline, CDR1 is KGHSH and CDR2 LQKENI. The CDR3 is 17 amino acids. J was trimmed by 1 base and V by 5 bases; bases with no gene match: 9. Notes on the study in general: The study's VDJdb matching favored anti-spike CD8 responses and missed private and CD4 specificities.

This clonotype was seen many times. Its antigen is still unknown. V usage is TRBV18 and J usage is TRBJ2-1; 9 nucleotides align to TRBD1. The clonotype comes from an adult who was a healthcare worker with PCR-confirmed SARS-CoV-2 infection or an uninfected control (not recorded which). The sequenced sample consisted of whole blood. The CDR3 spells CASSKGGTGLSYNEQFF. The CDR3 coding sequence is TGTGCCAGCTCAAAAGGGGGGACAGGGTTGTCCTACAATGAGCAGTTCTTC.